This TCR beta chain was recovered during a study of blood T cell repertoires in COVID-19. The V and J ends lost 3 bases and 2 bases, in that order; junction bases with no gene match: 3. The CDR3 has 16 residues. Germline V CDR1 and CDR2: MNHNS, SASEGT. The data were produced by immunoSEQ multiplex PCR, yet TCRdb's version contains in-frame clones alone and is incomplete. The sample includes 65,000 to 80,000 clones, 85% to 90% of them seen just once. The source material was peripheral blood. The receptor was derived from an elderly man in a cohort sampled during active COVID-19. The chain recombines TRBV6-1 with TRBJ2-5; 13 nucleotides match TRBD2. This chain's CDR3 is CASSDRLAGGQETQYF. CDR3 DNA sequence: TGTGCCAGCAGTGACCGACTAGCGGGGGGACAAGAGACCCAGTACTTC.